The next 4 T cell receptor beta chains were all read from a single sample in a study of blood T cell repertoires in COVID-19. Assay: immunoSEQ multiplex PCR; the TCRdb copy retains only in-frame clones and omits some. The sample has 180,000 or so clones, roughly three quarters seen once; the top ten hold more than 6.5%. Source material: peripheral blood. The receptors were sampled from a woman between 45 and 65 years old with active or convalescent COVID-19.

The chain couples TRBV7-2 to TRBJ1-2; D may be TRBD1 (5 bases). Germline lookup yields CDR1 SGHTA and CDR2 FQGNSA. The germline V and J ends were trimmed by 5 bases and 2 bases, with 21 bases remaining between them. There are 17 residues in the CDR3. DNA of the CDR3: TGTGCCAGCAGCGCCGAATATTTAGGGGATTCCAACTATGGCTACACCTTC. Translation gives CASSAEYLGDSNYGYTF.

The gene calls are TRBV6-6 and TRBJ1-1; a possible D gene is TRBD1 (5 bases). Germline values: CDR1 MNHNY, CDR2 SVGAGI (reference sequence). The CDR3 totals 15 residues. Trimming removed 6 bases at V and 1 base at J, with 15 bases between. This chain's CDR3 is CASSWTSSSNTEAFF. The DNA of the CDR3 is TGTGCCAGCAGCTGGACATCAAGCTCGAACACTGAAGCTTTCTTT.

This clone was found once. The J gene is TRBJ1-6, the V gene TRBV25-1; the D gene is possibly TRBD1 (6 bases). The CDR3 runs 15 residues. Germline values: CDR1 MGHDK, CDR2 SYGVNS. V lost 6 bases and J lost 4, with 13 bases in between. The CDR3 sequence is CASRTQDSYNSPLHF. As DNA, the CDR3 is TGTGCCAGCAGAACCCAGGACAGTTATAATTCACCCCTCCACTTT.

Points on this clone: At one end, the junction sequence differs from germline, possibly due to a read error. The chain's CDR3 is CASSSGTSGGLLF. DNA of the CDR3: TGTGCCAGCAGCTCGGGGACTAGCGGGGGACTCCTCTTC. The chain has TRBV7-2 and TRBJ2-7, with 14 bases that match TRBD2. The CDR3 has 13 amino acids. Germline lookup yields CDR1 SGHTA and CDR2 FQGNSA.